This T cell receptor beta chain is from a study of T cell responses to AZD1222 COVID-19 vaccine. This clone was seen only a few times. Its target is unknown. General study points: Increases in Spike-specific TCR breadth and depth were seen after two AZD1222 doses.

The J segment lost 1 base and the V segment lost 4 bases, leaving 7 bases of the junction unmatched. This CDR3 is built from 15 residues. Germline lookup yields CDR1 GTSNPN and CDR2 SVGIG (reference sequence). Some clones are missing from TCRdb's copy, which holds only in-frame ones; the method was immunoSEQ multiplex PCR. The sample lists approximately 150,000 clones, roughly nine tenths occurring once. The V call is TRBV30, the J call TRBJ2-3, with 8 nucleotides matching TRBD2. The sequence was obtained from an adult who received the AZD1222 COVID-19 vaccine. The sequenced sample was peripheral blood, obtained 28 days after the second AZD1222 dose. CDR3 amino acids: CAWTQGLGGTDTQYF. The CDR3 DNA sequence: TGTGCCTGGACCCAGGGACTAGGGGGCACAGATACGCAGTATTTT.